The rows below give T cell receptor beta chains drawn from one sample of a study of blood T cell repertoires in COVID-19. Profiled with immunoSEQ multiplex PCR; TCRdb holds only in-frame clones, not every one. In the table there are over 200,000 clones, around 80% of which are singletons. The sample was peripheral blood. All receptors come from a human donor in a cohort sampled during active COVID-19. The conserved cysteine and the conserved F or W are not part of the CDR3 here.

J	V	CDR3
TRBJ2-7	TRBV7-9	ASSLWDSSYEQY
TRBJ1-1	TRBV7-6	ASSAGQTLNTEAF
TRBJ2-7	TRBV28	ASSLLQYEQY
TRBJ1-2	TRBV14	ASSQEDRAVREGYT
TRBJ1-1	TRBV13	ASSSDRGVAEAF
TRBJ1-3	TRBV19	ASSIDLGRGSGNTIY
TRBJ1-4	TRBV4-3	ASSQDGRDNEKLF
TRBJ1-6	TRBV7-3	ASSLTGQGNSPLH
TRBJ2-1	TRBV6-6	ATIRDRVSYNEQF
TRBJ1-2	TRBV12-3/TRBV12-4	ASSLGQAGYT
TRBJ2-1	TRBV5-8	ASSYGRAVYNEQF
TRBJ2-3	TRBV28	ASNGITSGIMRDTQY
TRBJ1-1	TRBV18	ASSPFSQRNTEAF
TRBJ1-1	TRBV6-6	ASSGGVIEAF
TRBJ2-3	TRBV14	ASSQGPTSGSRTDTQY
TRBJ2-7	TRBV12-2	ASRPTGTGFEQY
TRBJ1-3	TRBV4-2	ASSQYSGGSLGNTIY
TRBJ1-1	TRBV27	ASSFGTGGGATEAF
TRBJ1-1	TRBV27	ASSLSGTVPTEAF
TRBJ1-4	TRBV5-1	ASSLVSGLGEKLF
TRBJ1-5	TRBV6-5	ASSQGERQPQH
TRBJ1-1	TRBV6-5	ASSYRGLWNTEAF
TRBJ2-2	TRBV7-9	ASSLSGRRTGELF
TRBJ2-7	TRBV5-1	ASSSGLAVFYEQY
TRBJ2-1	TRBV6-2/TRBV6-3	ASSYPSSGDTYNEQF
TRBJ2-1	TRBV18	ASSLTSGLAGGPFYNEQF
TRBJ2-2	TRBV7-5	ARSLVRRGENTGELF
TRBJ2-7	TRBV28	ASRLTGTGVEQY
TRBJ2-1	TRBV29-1	SVEIPVPF
TRBJ1-6	TRBV6-6	AGRGVNSPLH
TRBJ1-5	TRBV9	ASSAGLYSNQPQH
TRBJ2-3	TRBV4-2	ASSQLIGGDGDTQY
TRBJ2-7	TRBV10-2	ASSGNDRGNYEQY
TRBJ2-7	TRBV7-9	ASSPLRGPLTYEQY
TRBJ2-1	TRBV28	ASTTDHEQF
TRBJ2-7	TRBV9	ASSVARSVGEQY
TRBJ2-5	TRBV19	ASSIVGGQGGQGTQY
TRBJ1-4	TRBV5-4	ASSLKGAEEKLF
TRBJ2-7	TRBV23-1	ASSQPTKDRTIYEQY
TRBJ2-3	TRBV7-3	ASSFDRVGDTQY
TRBJ2-1	TRBV2	ASRGLAGSYNEQF
TRBJ2-2	TRBV21-1	ASSLMGISGERENTGELF
TRBJ2-5	TRBV5-3	ARSFRDRVETQY
TRBJ2-3	TRBV9	ASSVRGRVTDTQY